The clone carrying this TCR beta chain appeared once. This entry is derived from a study of shared clonotypes between healthy human individuals. The CDR3 consists of 16 residues. J gave up 6 bases and V 5 bases, and 7 bases lay outside the gene matches. The germline CDR1 and CDR2 sequences are MGHRA and YSYEKL. Data came from immunoSEQ multiplex PCR; TCRdb stores just in-frame clones and leaves some out. The table has some 1.4 million clones, roughly 96% seen once. Sequencing input: naive CD4+ T cells sorted from blood. This sample's subset: CD45RA+ positively selected. V and J are TRBV4-1 and TRBJ2-1; TRBD2 matches 13 bases. This TCR came from a man aged 25-45 years in good health. The CDR3 sequence is CASSFSTSGRPNEQFF. In DNA, the CDR3 is TGCGCCAGCAGCTTTTCGACTAGCGGGAGGCCCAATGAGCAGTTCTTC.